A selection of T cell receptor beta chains follows, all from one sample in a study of cytomegalovirus exposure and HLA in healthy donors. Profiling relied on immunoSEQ multiplex PCR, and the TCRdb table lists in-frame clones only, not all of them. The sample shows about 200,000 clones, 87% of them seen only once. Sequences were obtained from PBMCs. The receptors shown here come from a boy between 2 and 10 years old in good health and CMV-seronegative. The conserved cysteine and the conserved F or W are not part of the CDR3 here.

J gene	V gene	CDR3 protein
TRBJ2-2	TRBV4-1	ASSPPTSGGAGTGELF
TRBJ2-3	TRBV5-4	ASSFPSGRFSTDTQY
TRBJ2-2	TRBV10-3	AISDQRGANTGELF
TRBJ2-3	TRBV7-6	ASSQGLAASTDTQY
TRBJ2-7	TRBV18	ASSTTGVQTTNVQY
TRBJ2-7	TRBV27	ASSLGAHVEQY
TRBJ2-7	TRBV6-1	ASSEVGGLTYEQY
TRBJ1-1	TRBV6-6	ASSPLQAGGEAF
TRBJ2-3	TRBV6-6	ASRSHGGDNTDTQY
TRBJ2-7	TRBV28	ASSFAGGGEQY
TRBJ1-2	TRBV5-4	ASSLRAGTGRGYT
TRBJ2-3	TRBV6-5	ASSVRGAGADTQY
TRBJ1-4	TRBV19	ASKMDRGNEKLF
TRBJ2-7	TRBV30	AWSFHFGGRAASEQY
TRBJ1-5	TRBV2	ASLLGADSNQPQH
TRBJ2-7	TRBV27	ASSPLRGGLLDEQY
TRBJ2-6	TRBV5-1	ASSPDTSGANVLT
TRBJ2-7	TRBV29-1	SVVGQGYEQY
TRBJ2-7	TRBV30	AWSGGAYEQY
TRBJ2-1	TRBV4-1	ASSQERGGVAYNEQF
TRBJ2-1	TRBV10-3	AISEPHGDGGYNEQF
TRBJ2-5	TRBV5-6	ASSLAGVETQY
TRBJ2-7	TRBV28	ASSLWGRGRARYEQY
TRBJ2-5	TRBV7-3	ASSSRGPTSGGAETQY
TRBJ2-3	TRBV7-6	ASSLGTSLSTDTQY
TRBJ2-5	TRBV29-1	SVLGSRGAETQY
TRBJ1-1	TRBV5-4	ASSLQGAEAF
TRBJ2-3	TRBV7-3	ASSATSGGGYTQY
TRBJ1-1	TRBV6-1	ASSLIGTEAF
TRBJ2-1	TRBV7-8	ANLSGRTGGNNEQF
TRBJ1-1	TRBV5-4	ATSDRVRTEAF
TRBJ2-2	TRBV5-1	ASTPQGGMTGELF
TRBJ1-1	TRBV5-1	ASARQGTTEAF
TRBJ2-7	TRBV27	ASSLWSGYEQY
TRBJ2-5	TRBV19	ASRDRTGGSETQY
TRBJ1-5	TRBV6-1	ASRDRANNQPQH
TRBJ1-5	TRBV19	ASKIRGPRGNQPQH
TRBJ2-1	TRBV5-1	ASSPQSPGEGVGNEQF
TRBJ1-4	TRBV27	ASSLTGRPNEKLF
TRBJ2-3	TRBV6-1	ASSERLVRGGYTQY
TRBJ1-2	TRBV30	AWSGQGAGKVDGYT
TRBJ1-2	TRBV4-1	ASSQPGQGADYGYT
TRBJ2-3	TRBV29-1	SVDPVLAGRGGTDTQY
TRBJ2-5	TRBV19	ASRKQGARETQY
TRBJ2-3	TRBV7-8	ASSLSADTQY
TRBJ2-7	TRBV9	ASSPRGLAGSYEQY
TRBJ2-2	TRBV30	AWSGKESGELF
TRBJ1-6	TRBV9	ASSAGQGLGSPLH
TRBJ1-3	TRBV18	ASSLTGTGNTIY
TRBJ1-3	TRBV5-1	ASSLDRNTIY
TRBJ1-1	TRBV5-6	ASSLGPGDTEAF
TRBJ2-2	TRBV2	ASSESRGGELF
TRBJ1-4	TRBV28	ASISTPATNEKLF
TRBJ2-5	TRBV5-5	ASSLEASGVIETQY
TRBJ2-7	TRBV6-1	ASSGLAGGYEQY